The rows below give T cell receptor beta chains drawn from one sample of a study of CXCR3-negative and CXCR3-positive naive CD8 T cells. TCRdb derives one entry per CDR3 protein from the 5' RACE reads, leaving out DNA. The sample is made up of around 95,000 distinct CDR3 sequences, and the top ten hold about 1.1% of it. Material: naive CXCR3+ CD8+ T cells from blood. Every receptor here comes from a human donor in good health. Some clones in this sample may be carry-over from other donors' samples. Both conserved end residues are part of each CDR3. Each record gives: J gene, V gene, CDR3 protein.

j_gene: TRBJ2-2
v_gene: TRBV20-1
CDR3aa: CSGLNTGELFF

j_gene: TRBJ2-5
v_gene: TRBV6-5
CDR3aa: CASSHLGGYQETQYF

j_gene: TRBJ2-7
v_gene: TRBV5-1
CDR3aa: CASSSTTESYEQYF

j_gene: TRBJ2-7
v_gene: TRBV7-9
CDR3aa: CASSTPSSYEQYF

j_gene: TRBJ2-7
v_gene: TRBV6-5
CDR3aa: CASSPTSGAAYEQYF

j_gene: TRBJ1-6
v_gene: TRBV28
CDR3aa: CASRSVRSSYNSPLHF

j_gene: TRBJ1-5
v_gene: TRBV7-2
CDR3aa: CASSLGLNQPQHF

j_gene: TRBJ2-1
v_gene: TRBV20-1
CDR3aa: CSANRVTYNEQFF

j_gene: TRBJ2-1
v_gene: TRBV19
CDR3aa: CASSLPGGAYNEQFF

j_gene: TRBJ2-7
v_gene: TRBV3-1
CDR3aa: CASSPSGVGFYEQYF

j_gene: TRBJ2-7
v_gene: TRBV7-9
CDR3aa: CASSLPAWDRYYEQYF